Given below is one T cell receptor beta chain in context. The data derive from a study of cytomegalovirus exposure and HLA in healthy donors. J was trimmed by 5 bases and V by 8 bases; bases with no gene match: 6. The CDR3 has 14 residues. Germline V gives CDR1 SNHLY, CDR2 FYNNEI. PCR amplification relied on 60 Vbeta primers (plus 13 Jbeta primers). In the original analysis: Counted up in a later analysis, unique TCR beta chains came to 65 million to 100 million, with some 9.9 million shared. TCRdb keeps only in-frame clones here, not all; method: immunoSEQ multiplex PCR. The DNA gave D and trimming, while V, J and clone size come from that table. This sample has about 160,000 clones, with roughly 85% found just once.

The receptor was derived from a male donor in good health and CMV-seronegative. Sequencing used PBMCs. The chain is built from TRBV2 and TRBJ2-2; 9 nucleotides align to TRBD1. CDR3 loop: CASLRQGGTGELFF. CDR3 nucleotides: TGTGCCAGCTTAAGACAGGGGGGAACCGGGGAGCTGTTTTTT.